The subject of this entry is one T cell receptor beta chain. Antigen: not known. The sample originates from a study of T-cell memory formation after mild COVID-19. Study in general: Across donors, TCR clusters were largely donor specific. Whole-study findings and limits: For contracting clones, CD4+ ones sat mainly in CM and EM, CD8+ in EMRA. Researchers found some responding clones in pre-infection memory, a sign that cross-reactive memory joined. CD4+ bias marked clones expanding day 15 to 37, unlike balanced contracting clones.

TCRdb reanalysed the 5' RACE reads using MiXCR and keeps one entry per CDR3 protein. The repertoire includes about 340,000 distinct CDR3 sequences, 20% to 25% of them detected once, and 12% sits in the top ten. Germline CDR1 MGHDK, CDR2 SYGVNS. CDR3 length: 14 amino acids. Deletions cut 2 bases from V and 2 bases from J, with 9 bases between. Sequencing was done on a sample of PBMCs or a T cell subset sorted from them (not recorded which). The TCR comes from an adult woman who had mild COVID-19 (a few samples of this study predate the infection). Cell type and time point are not known. The genes are TRBV25-1 and TRBJ1-2, with D possibly matching TRBD1 (5 bases). CDR3 amino acids: CASSEQGFNYGYTF. DNA for the CDR3: TGTGCCAGCAGTGAACAGGGATTCAACTATGGCTACACCTTC.